The text below deals with one T cell receptor (beta chain). TCRdb re-called the RACE reads with MiXCR, one entry per CDR3 protein. The sample lists 99,000 or so distinct CDR3 sequences; approximately 10% were seen once. CDR3 length: 15 amino acids. The J segment lost 4 bases and the V segment lost 5 bases, leaving 8 bases of the junction unmatched. From germline, CDR1 is DFQATT and CDR2 SNEGSKA (reference sequence). This record belongs to a study of human T cells and chemical hapten exposure. The time point denotes: pre-sensitization, week 0. Sample treatment: therapeutic diphenylcyclopropenone sensitization with weekly scalp DPC.

The receptor was isolated from a woman in her sixties with alopecia areata. Some clones in this sample may be carry-over from other donors' samples. The V call is TRBV20-1, the J call TRBJ2-2; 9 bases are shared with TRBD2. The sample here was whole blood, taken in connection with sensitization to the hapten diphenylcyclopropenone (DPC). DNA of the CDR3: TGCAGTGCTGGACTAGCGAACTTCCCCACCGGGGAGCTGTTTTTT. Translated, it gives CSAGLANFPTGELFF.